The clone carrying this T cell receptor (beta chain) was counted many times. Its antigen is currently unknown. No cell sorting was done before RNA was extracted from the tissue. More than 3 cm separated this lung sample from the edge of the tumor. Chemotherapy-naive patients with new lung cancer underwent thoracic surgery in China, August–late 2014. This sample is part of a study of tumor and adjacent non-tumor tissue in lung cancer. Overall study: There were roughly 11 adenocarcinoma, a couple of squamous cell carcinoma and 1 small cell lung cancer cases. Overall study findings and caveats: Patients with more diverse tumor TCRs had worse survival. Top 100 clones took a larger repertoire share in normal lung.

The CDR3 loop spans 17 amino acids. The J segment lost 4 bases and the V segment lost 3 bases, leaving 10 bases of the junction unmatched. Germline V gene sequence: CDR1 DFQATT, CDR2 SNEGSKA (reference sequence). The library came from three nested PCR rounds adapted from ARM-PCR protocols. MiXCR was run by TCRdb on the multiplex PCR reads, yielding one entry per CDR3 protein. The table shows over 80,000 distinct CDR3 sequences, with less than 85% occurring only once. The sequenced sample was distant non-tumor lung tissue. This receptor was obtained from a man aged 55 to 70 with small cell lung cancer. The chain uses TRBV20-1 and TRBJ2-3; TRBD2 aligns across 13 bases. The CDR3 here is CSARKPTSGRSSDTQYF. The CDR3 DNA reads TGCAGTGCTAGGAAACCGACTAGCGGGAGGTCTTCAGATACGCAGTATTTT.